This entry is about one TCR beta chain. Its antigen is unknown. The source of the sample is a study of shared clonotypes between healthy human individuals. Looking at the study overall: Each donor had three CD4 naive, three CD4 memory, two CD8 naive and one CD8 memory plate. Findings and limits, study-wide: Between a handful of donors, naive CD4 clonotypes were shared at a level of about 5%.

In replicate PCRs of sorted subsets, around 0.2 ug DNA, approximately 30,000 T cell genomes, was used. Method: immunoSEQ multiplex PCR; TCRdb's copy keeps in-frame clones and lacks some. The data show about 2 million clones, over 85% seen once. V was pared by 7 bases and J by 0 bases, with 9 bases between. CDR3 length equals 14 residues. Germline CDR1 reads MNHNS; CDR2 reads SASEGT. Every one of the donors was a Caucasian adult that lived in Nashville, Tennessee. The sample taken for sequencing was naive CD4+ T cells sorted from blood. This sample's subset: CD45RA+ positively selected. The chain joins TRBV6-1 to TRBJ2-2; D gene unclear. The receptor was isolated from a man aged 18-30 years in good health. CDR3 bases: TGTGCCAGCAATCCCGCGCCGAACACCGGGGAGCTGTTTTTT. It specifies CASNPAPNTGELFF.